This TCR beta chain was identified in a study of graft-versus-host responses after intestinal transplantation (dated by TCRdb to 2020 to 2022). As for the study more broadly: Multivisceral, liver-intestinal, or isolated intestinal transplants were received by the recipients. All recipients received anti-thymocyte globulin induction followed by maintenance tacrolimus and steroids for about three years. After intestinal transplantation, graft-versus-host and host-versus-graft alloreactive T cell clones in the graft, circulation and bone marrow were tracked using bulk TCR-beta CDR3 sequencing. Alloreactive clones were identified by sequencing pre-transplant mixed lymphocyte reaction products and comparing them with unstimulated pre-transplant donor and recipient T cells. Of the 20 to 25 intestinal transplant recipients enrolled in the cohort, one of whom was a retransplant, a few patients without pretransplant specimens were excluded. A peak of at least 4% donor T cells among recipient peripheral blood mononuclear cells was the definition used for donor T cell macrochimerism. Instead of going to the commercial service, samples from a few later patients were sequenced in-house on an Illumina MiSeq and processed with MiXCR.

Turning to this clone: The specificity of this receptor is unknown. Base qualities are not at hand, and no much larger clone is one base apart.

Libraries were made using the immunoSEQ multiplex PCR assay. In most patients, genomic DNA was isolated using the Qiagen DNeasy Blood and Tissue Kit and sent frozen to Adaptive Biotechnologies for TCR sequencing. High-throughput TCR-beta CDR3 sequencing of genomic DNA from most patients was performed by Adaptive Biotechnologies. On the authors' methods: TCR sequencing data for around 19 patients were retrieved from Adaptive's ImmunoSEQ software; three other patients were processed with MiXCR and VDJtools. CD4 versus CD8 sorting errors were corrected by removing sequences found in both subsets at a frequency ratio below 5:1. Because the origin of CDR3 nucleotide sequences shared between donor and recipient could not be assigned, those sequences were removed. At least 2-fold expansion over unstimulated cells and a minimum CFSE-low frequency of 0.002% (template counts) or 0.001% (read counts) were required for clones to be classified as alloreactive. Mappable clones were those detected in sequenced pre-transplant spleen, lymph node, or MLR CFSE-low populations of the donor or recipient. Cumulative frequency of alloreactive clones was calculated as a percentage of all sequences weighted by copy number. TCRdb's version of the immuneACCESS table is confined to in-frame rearrangements and falls short of the full clone set. An unresolved V gene accounts for under half of the shortfall where checked; the remainder is of unknown origin. V and J calls plus clone size are reproduced from that table; the DNA served to infer D and trimming. Counted in this sample were 80,000 to 95,000 clones; approximately 90% of them appeared once. The ten largest clones capture 5% to 6.5% of the sample.

Taken with the paper, the label for time point translates to: cells obtained before transplantation from donor or recipient. CD3+CD4+ and CD3+CD8+ populations were FACS-sorted from unstimulated pre-transplant donor and recipient cells taken from spleen or lymph nodes. Overall results and qualifications from the work: The relatively low number and heterogeneity of intestinal transplant patients limited the conclusions. GvH clones were detected in recipient bone marrow, and some of these GvH clones were observed earlier in ileal mucosa or blood, consistent with an intestinal mucosal origin. High GvH to HvG T cell clonal ratios were observed in the allografts of patients with donor T cell macrochimerism. Early after transplant, peak levels of circulating GvH clones were found to be associated with declines in HvG clones.

The V and J ends are trimmed by 4 bases and 14 bases, leaving 30 bases between them. From a lookup of the germline V gene (reference sequence), CDR1 and CDR2 are MNHEY and SMNVEV. The CDR3, cysteine through phenylalanine, is 17 amino acids long. Solely the CDR3 DNA is kept, with 51 bases framed from the first base. The TCR comes from a human donor who received an intestinal transplant. The sequence is built from TRBV27 and TRBJ2-1, and perhaps TRBD2 as D gene, on 5 matching bases. The material was unstimulated CD8+ T cells sorted from spleen or lymph node cells, obtained before intestinal transplant. The nucleotide sequence is TGTGCCAGCAGTTCGCCTCTTTCAGTGGCACTCCCGGCCGGGAAGTTCTTC. It specifies CASSSPLSVALPAGKFF.